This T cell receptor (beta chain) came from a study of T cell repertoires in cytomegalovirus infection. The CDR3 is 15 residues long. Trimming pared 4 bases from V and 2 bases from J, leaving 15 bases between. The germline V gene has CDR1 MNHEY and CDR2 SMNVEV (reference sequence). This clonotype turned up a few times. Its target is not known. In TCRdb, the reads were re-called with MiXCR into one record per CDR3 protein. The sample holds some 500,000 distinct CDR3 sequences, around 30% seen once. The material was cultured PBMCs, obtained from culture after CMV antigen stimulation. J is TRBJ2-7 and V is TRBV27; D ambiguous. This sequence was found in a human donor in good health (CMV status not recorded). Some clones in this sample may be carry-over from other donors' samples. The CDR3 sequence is CASSSKSGPPYEQYF. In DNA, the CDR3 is TGTGCCAGCAGTTCAAAATCGGGCCCACCCTACGAGCAGTACTTC.